A selection of T cell receptor beta chains follows, all from one sample in a study of CXCR3-negative and CXCR3-positive naive CD8 T cells. TCRdb processed the 5' RACE reads again and assigns one entry to each CDR3 protein, with no DNA. Its table lists tens of thousands of distinct CDR3 sequences. The sample consisted of naive CXCR3+ CD8+ T cells from blood. The receptors were gathered from a human donor in good health. Some clones in this sample may be carry-over from other donors' samples. CDR3s include the opening cysteine and the closing phenylalanine or tryptophan.

V	J	CDR3
TRBV11-2	TRBJ2-1	CASSSTGLYNEQFF
TRBV6-5	TRBJ2-7	CASRLGHLGNEQYF
TRBV27	TRBJ2-1	CASSLFLATGPQDERFF
TRBV4-3	TRBJ1-1	CASSQTGLMNTEAFF
TRBV29-1	TRBJ2-7	CSGFAGQGSQYEQYF
TRBV28	TRBJ2-1	CASSARVFSEQFF
TRBV12-3/TRBV12-4	TRBJ2-3	CASSLSRRETGRDTQYF
TRBV12-3/TRBV12-4	TRBJ2-1	CASSNDRYEQFF
TRBV20-1	TRBJ2-1	CSARDGGAANEQFF
TRBV27	TRBJ2-1	CASSLAGGTHKRNNEQFF
TRBV29-1	TRBJ1-1	CSVAGTADNTEAFF